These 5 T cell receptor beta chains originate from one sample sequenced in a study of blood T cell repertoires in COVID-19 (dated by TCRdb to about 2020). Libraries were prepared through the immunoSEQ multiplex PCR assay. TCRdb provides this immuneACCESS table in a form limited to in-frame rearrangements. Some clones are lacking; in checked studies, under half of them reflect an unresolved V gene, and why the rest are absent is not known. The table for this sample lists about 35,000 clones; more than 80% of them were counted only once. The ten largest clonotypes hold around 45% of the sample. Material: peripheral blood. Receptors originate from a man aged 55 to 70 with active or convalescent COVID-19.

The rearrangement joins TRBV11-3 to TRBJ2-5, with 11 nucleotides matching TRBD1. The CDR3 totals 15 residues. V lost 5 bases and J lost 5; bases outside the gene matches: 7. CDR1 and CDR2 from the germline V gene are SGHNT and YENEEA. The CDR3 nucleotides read TGTGCCAGCAGCCAGGACAGGGGGCGCGGTGAGACCCAGTACTTC. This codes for CASSQDRGRGETQYF. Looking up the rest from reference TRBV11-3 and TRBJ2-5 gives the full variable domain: EAGVVQSPRYKIIEKKQPVAFWCNPISGHNTLYWYLQNLGQGPELLIRYENEEAVDDSQLPKDRFSAERLKGVDSTLKIQPAELGDSAVYLCASSQDRGRGETQYFGPGTRLLVL.

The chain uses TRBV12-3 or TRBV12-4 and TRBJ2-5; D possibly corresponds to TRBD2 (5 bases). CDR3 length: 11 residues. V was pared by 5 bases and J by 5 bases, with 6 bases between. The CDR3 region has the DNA TGTGCCAGCAGTCGCGGGGAGACCCAGTACTTC. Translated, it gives CASSRGETQYF.

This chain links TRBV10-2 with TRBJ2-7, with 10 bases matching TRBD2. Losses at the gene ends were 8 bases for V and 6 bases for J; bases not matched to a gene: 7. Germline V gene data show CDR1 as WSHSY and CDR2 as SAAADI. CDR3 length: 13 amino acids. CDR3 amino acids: CASGLAGAGEQYV. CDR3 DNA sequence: TGCGCCAGCGGCCTAGCGGGAGCGGGCGAGCAGTACGTC.

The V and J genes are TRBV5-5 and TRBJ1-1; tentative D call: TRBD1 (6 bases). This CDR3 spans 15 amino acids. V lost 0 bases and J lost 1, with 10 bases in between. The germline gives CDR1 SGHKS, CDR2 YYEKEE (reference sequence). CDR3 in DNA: TGTGCCAGCAGCTTGGGTGGACAGCCGAACACTGAAGCTTTCTTT. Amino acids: CASSLGGQPNTEAFF. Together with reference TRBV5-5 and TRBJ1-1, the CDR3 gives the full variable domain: DAGVTQSPTHLIKTRGQQVTLRCSPISGHKSVSWYQQVLGQGPQFIFQYYEKEERGRGNFPDRFSARQFPNYSSELNVNALLLGDSALYLCASSLGGQPNTEAFFGQGTRLTVV.

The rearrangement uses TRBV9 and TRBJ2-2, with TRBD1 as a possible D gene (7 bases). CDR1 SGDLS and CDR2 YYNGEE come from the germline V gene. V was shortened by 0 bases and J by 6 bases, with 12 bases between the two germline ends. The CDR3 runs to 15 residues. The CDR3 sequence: CASSVGQGGSGELFF. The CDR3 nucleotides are TGTGCCAGCAGCGTAGGGCAGGGGGGCTCCGGGGAGCTGTTTTTT.